The source of this T cell receptor (beta chain) is a study of blood T cell repertoires in COVID-19. Germline loops: CDR1 LGHNT, CDR2 FRNRAP. V shed 1 base, J shed 4 bases, and the junction held 5 bases outside the gene matches. The CDR3 covers 16 residues. Per the study methods: Amplification with reference gene primers provided the estimates of nucleated cell counts. TCRdb's table, derived via immunoSEQ multiplex PCR, lists solely in-frame clones and lacks some. From that table come the V and J calls and clone size; the DNA was used to work out D and trimming. The data show 230,000 or so clones, around 88% seen once. Individuals aged about 18 to 89 years were recruited from about two dozen US areas. Cohorts were determined from participant-reported clinical history.

The sequenced material came from PBMCs or T cells enriched from blood (not recorded which). This TCR was sampled from a woman aged 40 to 49 with acute COVID-19. This chain joins TRBV12-5 and TRBJ2-3; 10 bases align to TRBD1. CDR3 sequence (DNA): TGTGCTAGTGGTTTGGCCCTGACAGGGGGCGCAGATACGCAGTATTTT. Its protein is CASGLALTGGADTQYF.